Listed below are T cell receptor beta chains from one sample, sequenced in a study of shared clonotypes between healthy human individuals. Assay used: immunoSEQ multiplex PCR; TCRdb lists only in-frame clones, some missing. Of some 2 million clones listed, over 85% were seen once; the top ten hold around 1%. The sample was naive CD8+ T cells sorted from blood. The receptor set was obtained from a man between 18 and 29 years old in good health. CDR3s include the opening cysteine and the closing phenylalanine or tryptophan. D genes are given only for firm matches. Clone size is shown for a subset of rows, as once, few, many or a class of expanded clone.

TRBJ2-5 | - | TRBV7-6 | - | CASSLGRADSIDSRETQYF | TGTGCCAGCAGCTTAGGTCGCGCAGACTCCATAGATTCCCGAGAGACCCAGTACTTC
TRBJ2-7 | - | TRBV25-1 | - | CASMRDTNYEQYF | TGTGCCAGCATGCGAGACACAAACTACGAGCAGTACTTC
TRBJ2-7 | - | TRBV5-1 | - | CASSLAVGLYEQYF | TGCGCCAGCAGCTTGGCCGTGGGCCTCTACGAGCAGTACTTC
TRBJ2-2 | TRBD2 | TRBV5-6 | - | CASSLAGDTGELFF | TGTGCCAGCAGCCTAGCGGGGGACACCGGGGAGCTGTTTTTT
TRBJ2-5 | - | TRBV5-8 | - | CASSESWETQYF | TGTGCCAGCAGCGAGTCATGGGAGACCCAGTACTTC
TRBJ2-1 | - | TRBV4-3 | - | CASSLGAGDEQFF | TGCGCCAGCAGCCTGGGCGCGGGCGATGAGCAGTTCTTC
TRBJ2-7 | - | TRBV5-4 | - | CASSFFGGGTSYEQYF | TGTGCCAGCAGTTTCTTCGGGGGCGGAACATCCTACGAGCAGTACTTC
TRBJ2-7 | - | TRBV6-5 | - | CASSYTATGLFPEQYF | TGTGCCAGCAGTTACACAGCGACGGGTCTCTTCCCCGAGCAGTACTTC
TRBJ1-1 | - | TRBV29-1 | - | CSVHSPLQGEAFF | TGCAGCGTTCATAGCCCTTTGCAGGGGGAAGCTTTCTTT
TRBJ2-3 | - | TRBV10-1 | - | CASSELVSGDTQYF | TGCGCCAGCAGTGAGCTCGTAAGCGGGGATACGCAGTATTTT
TRBJ2-7 | - | TRBV7-3 | - | CASSATAGTGYEQYF | TGTGCCAGCAGCGCAACGGCGGGGACGGGCTACGAGCAGTACTTC
TRBJ1-1 | TRBD1 | TRBV27 | - | CASSATGEGTEAFF | TGTGCCAGCAGCGCTACAGGGGAGGGCACTGAAGCTTTCTTT
TRBJ1-1 | - | TRBV7-9 | - | CASINMGSLNTEAFF | TGTGCCAGCATTAATATGGGAAGTCTGAACACTGAAGCTTTCTTT
TRBJ2-7 | - | TRBV15 | - | CATSRVPDSSYEQYF | TGTGCCACCAGCAGAGTTCCAGATTCCTCCTACGAGCAGTACTTC
TRBJ2-2 | - | TRBV7-6 | - | CASSFASFLAGELFF | TGTGCCAGCAGCTTTGCTAGTTTCCTCGCCGGGGAGCTGTTTTTT
TRBJ2-1 | TRBD2 | TRBV19 | - | CASSWGGRMDEQFF | TGTGCCAGTAGTTGGGGCGGGAGGATGGATGAGCAGTTCTTC
TRBJ2-2 | TRBD1 | TRBV29-1 | - | CSVEVGAGGSFGDTGELFF | TGCAGCGTTGAAGTGGGCGCAGGGGGATCCTTCGGGGACACCGGGGAGCTGTTTTTT
TRBJ1-2 | - | TRBV7-9 | - | CASRIRDGERNGYTF | TGTGCCAGCAGGATACGAGACGGAGAGCGAAATGGCTACACCTTC
TRBJ2-7 | TRBD1 | TRBV27 | - | CASSPSQGVRSYEQYF | TGTGCCAGCAGTCCGTCACAGGGGGTGAGGTCCTACGAGCAGTACTTC
TRBJ1-4 | TRBD1 | TRBV11-2 | - | CASSMEGQGGEKLFF | TGTGCCAGCAGCATGGAGGGACAGGGGGGTGAAAAACTGTTTTTT
TRBJ1-4 | - | TRBV25-1 | - | CASSWAEGDEKLFF | TGTGCCAGCAGTTGGGCCGAGGGAGATGAAAAACTGTTTTTT
TRBJ2-7 | - | TRBV10-1 | - | CASSRDGDYYEQYF | TGCGCCAGCAGTAGGGACGGAGACTACTACGAGCAGTACTTC
TRBJ1-4 | - | TRBV11-2 | - | CASSLSPGNEKLFF | TGTGCCAGCAGCCTATCCCCGGGAAATGAAAAACTGTTTTTT
TRBJ2-7 | TRBD1 | TRBV13 | once | CASSDRQGDYEQYF | TGTGCCAGCAGCGATCGACAGGGCGACTACGAGCAGTACTTC
TRBJ2-2 | TRBD2 | TRBV27 | - | CASSASGGNTGELFF | TGTGCCAGCAGTGCCTCGGGGGGGAACACCGGGGAGCTGTTTTTT
TRBJ2-1 | - | TRBV7-2 | - | CASSSHDPSYNEQFF | TGTGCCAGCAGCTCCCATGACCCCTCCTACAATGAGCAGTTCTTC
TRBJ1-4 | TRBD1 | TRBV28 | - | CASSLGQGGKLFF | TGTGCCAGCAGTTTAGGACAGGGTGGAAAACTGTTTTTT
TRBJ2-5 | - | TRBV5-8 | once | CASSLLGASGETQYF | TGTGCCAGCAGCTTGCTGGGAGCGTCCGGAGAGACCCAGTACTTC
TRBJ2-5 | - | TRBV4-3 | - | CASSQSWGDQETQYF | TGCGCCAGCAGCCAGTCTTGGGGAGACCAAGAGACCCAGTACTTC
TRBJ1-2 | TRBD1 | TRBV13 | - | CASSSDRDYGYTF | TGTGCCAGCAGCTCGGACAGGGACTATGGCTACACCTTC
TRBJ2-7 | - | TRBV14 | - | CASSRDTTYEQYF | TGTGCCAGCAGCCGAGACACCACCTACGAGCAGTACTTC
TRBJ1-1 | - | TRBV25-1 | few | CASKDSLGAFF | TGTGCCAGCAAGGACTCCTTGGGAGCTTTCTTT
TRBJ2-5 | TRBD2 | TRBV5-8 | - | CASSLREEGQETQYF | TGTGCCAGCAGCTTGCGGGAGGAGGGACAAGAGACCCAGTACTTC
TRBJ1-4 | - | TRBV7-9 | - | CASSSGWDNEKLFF | TGTGCCAGCAGCTCAGGGTGGGATAATGAAAAACTGTTTTTT
TRBJ2-7 | - | TRBV15 | once | CATSRDRLDTYYEQYF | TGTGCCACCAGCAGAGATCGTCTGGATACCTACTACGAGCAGTACTTC
TRBJ2-7 | TRBD2 | TRBV10-3 | - | CASGLAGSAYEQYF | TGTGCCTCGGGACTAGCGGGGTCGGCCTACGAGCAGTACTTC
TRBJ2-1 | - | TRBV7-9 | - | CASSLTTDNEQFF | TGTGCCAGCAGTCTAACAACCGACAATGAGCAGTTCTTC
TRBJ2-7 | - | TRBV6-5 | once | CASGAGLLYEQYF | TGTGCCAGCGGGGCCGGCCTACTCTACGAGCAGTACTTC
TRBJ2-3 | TRBD2 | TRBV30 | - | CAWTPGGTSTDTQYF | TGTGCCTGGACTCCCGGGGGGACCTCCACAGATACGCAGTATTTT
TRBJ1-1 | - | TRBV5-1 | - | CASSLSGGDEAFF | TGCGCCAGCAGCTTGTCCGGAGGTGATGAAGCTTTCTTT
TRBJ1-2 | TRBD1 | TRBV30 | - | CAWSGTGLGGYGYTF | TGTGCCTGGAGTGGGACAGGCCTCGGGGGCTATGGCTACACCTTC
TRBJ1-1 | - | TRBV5-1 | - | CASTGNTEAFF | TGCGCCAGTACAGGGAACACTGAAGCTTTCTTT